One and the same sample provided the 25 T cell receptor beta chains below, sequenced in a study of blood T cell repertoires in COVID-19. Data came from immunoSEQ multiplex PCR; TCRdb stores just in-frame clones and leaves some out. The sample consists of approximately 210,000 clones, almost 90% of them appearing once. The sample comprised PBMCs or T cells enriched from blood (not recorded which). The receptors come from a woman in her forties or fifties with acute COVID-19.

In this sample, this clone turned up once. V and J are TRBV6-5 and TRBJ1-4; TRBD1 matches 9 bases. The CDR3 extends over 15 amino acids. Germline V gene sequence: CDR1 MNHEY, CDR2 SVGAGI. The V gene end was trimmed by 6 bases and the J gene end by 7 bases; junction bases not matched to a gene: 9. The DNA of the CDR3 is TGTGCCAGCAGAAAACAGGGGGCGCCCGGTGAAAAACTGTTTTTT. It codes for CASRKQGAPGEKLFF.

V and J are TRBV27 and TRBJ2-7, with a tentative D call TRBD2 (6 bases). This CDR3 contains 16 residues. Germline V gene sequence: CDR1 MNHEY, CDR2 SMNVEV (reference sequence). V was cut by 3 bases and J by 0 bases, with 15 bases left in between. Written as DNA, the CDR3 is TGTGCCAGCAGTTTGAAACCGGGACTGAGCTCCTACGAGCAGTACTTC. Amino acid sequence: CASSLKPGLSSYEQYF.

The gene calls are TRBV2 and TRBJ2-3; D possibly corresponds to TRBD1 (6 bases). CDR3 length: 12 amino acids. Between the trimmed V and J ends, which lost 4 bases and 9 bases, there was a span of 11 bases. In germline, CDR1 is SNHLY, CDR2 FYNNEI. DNA for the CDR3: TGTGCCAGCAGTGGACAGGCCCGCACGCAGTATTTT. This sequence encodes CASSGQARTQYF.

This clone came up a few times. The rearrangement uses TRBV6-6 and TRBJ2-1, with 12 bases identical to TRBD2. The junction had 8 bases not matched to a gene; V was cut back by 6 bases and J by 8 bases. The CDR3 is 15 residues long. In germline, CDR1 is MNHNY, CDR2 SVGAGI (reference sequence). Here the CDR3 reads CASSWGLAGSYEQFF. CDR3 DNA: TGTGCCAGCAGCTGGGGACTAGCGGGTAGCTATGAGCAGTTCTTC.

The chain is built from TRBV10-1 and TRBJ1-1; no clear D. The V and J ends lost 3 bases and 4 bases respectively, with 9 bases between them. CDR3 size: 13 residues. CDR1 WNHNN and CDR2 SYGVQD come from the germline V gene (reference sequence). In DNA, the CDR3 is TGCGCCAGCAGTGATCAGTCGCCCACTGAAGCTTTCTTT. This sequence encodes CASSDQSPTEAFF.

This chain links TRBV5-6 with TRBJ2-2; 8 nucleotides align to TRBD1. V gave up 0 bases and J gave up 2 bases; unmatched junction bases: 3. CDR3 length: 16 residues. Germline values: CDR1 SGHDT, CDR2 YYEEEE. The CDR3 nucleotides are TGTGCCAGCAGCTTGGTCGACAGGGGTAACACCGGGGAGCTGTTTTTT. This translates into CASSLVDRGNTGELFF.

This chain connects TRBV6-2 or TRBV6-3 to TRBJ2-3; 14 nucleotides align to TRBD2. The CDR3 is made up of 15 amino acids. Germline-derived CDR1 and CDR2 are MNHEY and SVGEGT. V lost 6 bases, J lost 5 bases, and 4 bases stayed unmatched. DNA of the CDR3: TGTGCCAGCAGCTGGGGACTAGCGGGAGTAGATACGCAGTATTTT. Amino acid sequence: CASSWGLAGVDTQYF.

This clone was recorded at least ten times. The chain carries TRBV5-4 and TRBJ2-1; 7 nucleotides agree with TRBD1. Per germline, CDR1 SGHNT and CDR2 YYREEE (reference sequence). V shed 0 bases, J shed 4 bases, and the junction held 4 bases outside the gene matches. The CDR3 is made up of 15 amino acids. The CDR3 nucleotides read TGTGCCAGCAGCTTGGGACAGGGCCCTTACAATGAGCAGTTCTTC. It is translated as CASSLGQGPYNEQFF. Complete variable domain (other parts from reference TRBV5-4 and TRBJ2-1): ETGVTQSPTHLIKTRGQQVTLRCSSQSGHNTVSWYQQALGQGPQFIFQYYREEENGRGNFPPRFSGLQFPNYSSELNVNALELDDSALYLCASSLGQGPYNEQFFGPGTRLTVL.

The rearrangement links TRBV19 to TRBJ1-3, with TRBD1 identical over 7 bases. This CDR3 contains 15 residues. Germline assignment: CDR1 LNHDA and CDR2 SQIVND (reference sequence). Trimming cost V 6 bases and J 4 bases; bases outside gene matches: 9. The CDR3 DNA reads as TGTGCCAGTAGATCCGTAGGGACAGCAGGAAACACCATATATTTT. Amino acid sequence: CASRSVGTAGNTIYF.

The rearrangement links TRBV5-1 to TRBJ2-2; no reliable D call. The CDR3 runs to 16 residues. CDR1 SGHRS and CDR2 YFSETQ come from the germline V gene. V was shortened by 1 base and J by 6 bases, with 16 bases between the two germline ends. CDR3 region: CASSLSSRLAAGELFF. The CDR3, as DNA: TGCGCCAGCAGCTTGTCCTCTCGCCTGGCCGCCGGGGAGCTGTTTTTT. Looking up the rest from reference TRBV5-1 and TRBJ2-2 gives the full variable domain: KAGVTQTPRYLIKTRGQQVTLSCSPISGHRSVSWYQQTPGQGLQFLFEYFSETQRNKGNFPGRFSGRQFSNSRSEMNVSTLELGDSALYLCASSLSSRLAAGELFFGEGSRLTVL.

The J gene is TRBJ2-7, the V gene TRBV29-1, with D possibly matching TRBD2 (5 bases). The CDR3 is 11 residues long. Between the trimmed V and J ends, which lost 7 bases and 0 bases, there was a span of 7 bases. Germline V gene lookup returns CDR1 SQVTM and CDR2 ANQGSEA. The CDR3 protein is CSARDSYEQYF. The CDR3 nucleotides read TGCAGCGCCCGGGACTCCTACGAGCAGTACTTC.

The chain joins TRBV30 to TRBJ1-2; D perhaps matches TRBD1 (5 bases). This CDR3 contains 14 residues. Germline loops: CDR1 GTSNPN, CDR2 SVGIG (reference sequence). Deletions cut 2 bases from V and 8 bases from J, with 18 bases between. The CDR3 protein is CAWSRDWLIGGYTF. The DNA for the CDR3 is TGTGCCTGGAGTAGGGACTGGTTAATAGGGGGCTACACCTTC.

This chain joins TRBV2 and TRBJ1-5; 9 positions agree with TRBD1. Trimming at V came to 6 bases and at J to 6 bases, leaving 9 bases not matched to a gene. The germline V gene encodes CDR1 SNHLY and CDR2 FYNNEI. The CDR3 sequence is 15 residues long. The CDR3 DNA reads as TGTGCCAGCAGCAGTCCGACAGGGGGTCGTCAGCCCCAGCATTTT. This translates into CASSSPTGGRQPQHF.

This chain connects TRBV27 to TRBJ2-7; D is ambiguous. Germline loops: CDR1 MNHEY, CDR2 SMNVEV (reference sequence). V was cut by 0 bases and J by 2 bases, with 11 bases left in between. The length of the CDR3 is 15 residues. The CDR3 coding sequence is TGTGCCAGCAGTTTATCTGGGCAGCTTACCTACGAGCAGTACTTC. It codes for CASSLSGQLTYEQYF.

This clone appeared a single time. The junction differs from germline at one of its ends, possibly a read error. The genes are TRBV4-1 and TRBJ1-2; 12 bases agree with TRBD1. Germline V gene lookup returns CDR1 MGHRA and CDR2 YSYEKL. The CDR3 consists of 19 residues. This CDR3 reads CASSQGTGGFAGLIYGYTF. CDR3 sequence (DNA): TGCGCCAGCAGTCAAGGGACAGGGGGCTTCGCCGGGCTTATCTATGGCTACACCTTC.

The chain combines TRBV5-4 with TRBJ2-1; TRBD2 agrees at 7 bases. Germline V gives CDR1 SGHNT, CDR2 YYREEE (reference sequence). The CDR3 spans 15 residues. Unmatched junction bases numbered 10, after V lost 2 bases and J lost 8 bases. The DNA for the CDR3 is TGTGCCAGCAGCTTATCGGGAGGCCCGAGGGATGAGCAGTTCTTC. It specifies CASSLSGGPRDEQFF.

The chain is built from TRBV4-1 and TRBJ1-3, with a weak D call TRBD1 (6 bases). The germline gives CDR1 MGHRA, CDR2 YSYEKL. Trimming took off 2 bases at V and 1 base at J, with 18 bases between the two ends. This CDR3 contains 18 residues. This CDR3 is CASSQTDAGVSSGNTIYF. The DNA of the CDR3 is TGCGCCAGCAGCCAAACGGACGCAGGGGTATCTTCTGGAAACACCATATATTTT.

The V gene is TRBV7-3, the J gene TRBJ2-7; 7 bases match TRBD2. CDR1 is SGHTA and CDR2 is FQGTGA in the germline V gene. The V and J ends lost 5 bases and 9 bases, in that order; junction bases with no gene match: 10. CDR3 length equals 13 residues. CDR3 DNA: TGTGCCAGCAGCCGGCGGGAGAAGGACGTGCAGTACTTC. Translated: CASSRREKDVQYF.

The chain has TRBV10-1 and TRBJ2-7, with 11 positions matching TRBD2. The germline gives CDR1 WNHNN, CDR2 SYGVQD (reference sequence). There are 13 residues in the CDR3. With V trimmed by 8 bases and J by 5 bases, 5 bases remained unmatched. Here the CDR3 DNA reads TGCGCCAGCGGGACTAGCGGCCCGGACGAGCAGTACTTC. Translation gives CASGTSGPDEQYF.

The CDR3 is CASGRDRYTGELFF. The CDR3 DNA reads TGTGCCAGCGGTCGGGACAGGTACACCGGGGAGCTGTTTTTT. This chain uses TRBV28 with TRBJ2-2; 8 bases agree with TRBD1. With V trimmed by 8 bases and J by 3 bases, 5 bases remained unmatched. Germline-derived CDR1 and CDR2 are MDHEN and SYDVKM. The length of the CDR3 is 14 residues.

V gene TRBV4-1 combines with J gene TRBJ1-2; D gene unclear. The CDR3 extends over 15 amino acids. Germline CDR1 is MGHRA and CDR2 is YSYEKL. Trimming stripped 0 bases from V and 6 bases from J, with 14 bases between. As DNA, the CDR3 is TGCGCCAGCAGCCAAGATCTAGGAGGTGGAGATGGCTACACCTTC. Translation: CASSQDLGGGDGYTF.

The genes are TRBV7-2 and TRBJ1-1; 7 nucleotides match TRBD1. CDR3 length: 13 amino acids. The ends lost 6 bases at V and 3 bases at J; junction bases unmatched: 4. CDR1 is SGHTA and CDR2 is FQGNSA in the germline V gene. In nucleotides, the CDR3 is TGTGCCAGCAGTCCACAGGGGTACACTGAAGCTTTCTTT. It specifies CASSPQGYTEAFF.

V is TRBV11-2 and J is TRBJ2-1; D may be TRBD2 (6 bases). This CDR3 comprises 15 residues. Germline CDR1 SGHAT, CDR2 FQNNGV. V shed 5 bases and J shed 4 bases, with 15 bases lying between them. As DNA, the CDR3 is TGTGCCAGCAGCCCCCGACTAGTGAATTACAATGAGCAGTTCTTC. It encodes CASSPRLVNYNEQFF.

This chain joins TRBV30 and TRBJ2-2, with D unclear. V was trimmed by 1 base and J by 6 bases, leaving 3 bases between them. In germline, CDR1 is GTSNPN, CDR2 SVGIG (reference sequence). The CDR3 runs to 11 residues. CDR3 bases: TGTGCCTGGAGTGACTCCGGGGAGCTGTTTTTT. As protein: CAWSDSGELFF.

The V call is TRBV28, the J call TRBJ1-1; the D gene is possibly TRBD1 (6 bases). The CDR3 length is 14 residues. The V end was cut by 2 bases, the J end by 3 bases, with 10 bases between. Germline loops: CDR1 MDHEN, CDR2 SYDVKM. The CDR3 nucleotides read TGTGCCAGCAGTTTAGGGGGCGGATACACTGAAGCTTTCTTT. This codes for CASSLGGGYTEAFF.